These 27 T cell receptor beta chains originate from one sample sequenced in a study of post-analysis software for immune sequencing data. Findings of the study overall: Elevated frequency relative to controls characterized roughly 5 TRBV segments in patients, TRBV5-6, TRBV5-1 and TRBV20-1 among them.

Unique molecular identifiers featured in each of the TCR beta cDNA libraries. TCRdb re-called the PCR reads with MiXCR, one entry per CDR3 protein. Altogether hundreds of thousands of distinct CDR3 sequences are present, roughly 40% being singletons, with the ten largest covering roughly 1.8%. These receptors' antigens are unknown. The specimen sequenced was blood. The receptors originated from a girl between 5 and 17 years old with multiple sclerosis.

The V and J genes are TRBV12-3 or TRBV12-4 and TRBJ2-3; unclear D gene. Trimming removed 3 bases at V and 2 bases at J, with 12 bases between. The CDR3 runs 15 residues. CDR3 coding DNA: TGTGCCAGCAGTTTTTCGGCGGTGCTCACAGATACGCAGTATTTT. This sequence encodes CASSFSAVLTDTQYF.

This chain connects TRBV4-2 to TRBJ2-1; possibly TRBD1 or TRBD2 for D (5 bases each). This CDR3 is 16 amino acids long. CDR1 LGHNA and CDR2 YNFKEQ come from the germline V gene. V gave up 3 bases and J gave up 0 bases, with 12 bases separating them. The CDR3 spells CASSHRDAGSYNEQFF. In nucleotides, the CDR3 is TGTGCCAGCAGCCACCGGGACGCTGGCTCCTACAATGAGCAGTTCTTC.

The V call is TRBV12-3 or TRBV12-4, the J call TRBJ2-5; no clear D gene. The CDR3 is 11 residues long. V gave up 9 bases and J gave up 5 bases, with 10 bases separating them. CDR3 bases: TGTGCCAGTCTGGTCGGGGAGACCCAGTACTTC. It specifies CASLVGETQYF.

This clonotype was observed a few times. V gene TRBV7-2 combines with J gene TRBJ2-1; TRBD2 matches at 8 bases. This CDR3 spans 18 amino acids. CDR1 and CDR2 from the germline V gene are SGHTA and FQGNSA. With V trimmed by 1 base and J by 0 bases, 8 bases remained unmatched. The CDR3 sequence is CASSLVGTSGSSYNEQFF. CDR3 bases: TGTGCCAGCAGCTTAGTGGGCACCAGCGGGAGCTCCTACAATGAGCAGTTCTTC.

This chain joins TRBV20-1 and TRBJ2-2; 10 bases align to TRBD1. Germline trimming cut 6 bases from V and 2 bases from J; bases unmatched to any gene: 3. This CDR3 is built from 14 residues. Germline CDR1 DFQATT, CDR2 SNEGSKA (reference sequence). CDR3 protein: CSAWDRGNTGELFF. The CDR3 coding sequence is TGCAGTGCATGGGACAGGGGAAACACCGGGGAGCTGTTTTTT.

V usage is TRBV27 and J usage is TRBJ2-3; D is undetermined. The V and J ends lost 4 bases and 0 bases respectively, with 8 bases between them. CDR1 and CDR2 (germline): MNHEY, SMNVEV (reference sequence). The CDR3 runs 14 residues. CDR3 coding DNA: TGTGCCAGCAGTTCGGAGCAAAGCACAGATACGCAGTATTTT. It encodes CASSSEQSTDTQYF.

The CDR3 bases are TGTGCCAGCAGCCCCCGGACTAGCGGGACCTCCTACGAGCAGTACTTC. Translating it yields CASSPRTSGTSYEQYF. The chain links TRBV7-9 to TRBJ2-7; 12 nucleotides line up with TRBD2. Germline CDR1 and CDR2: SEHNR and FQNEAQ (reference sequence). The CDR3 contains 16 residues. The trim removed 5 bases at V and 0 bases at J, leaving 5 bases unmatched.

CDR3 nucleotides: TGTGCCAGCAGCTTGGGGGCAGGAGGGGGGAGCTCCTACGAGCAGTACTTC. It codes for CASSLGAGGGSSYEQYF. The J gene is TRBJ2-7, the V gene TRBV5-6; either TRBD1 or TRBD2 may supply D (6 bases each). The ends were cut back, 0 bases at V and 0 bases at J, with 16 bases in the middle. Germline loops: CDR1 SGHDT, CDR2 YYEEEE. The CDR3 is 17 amino acids.

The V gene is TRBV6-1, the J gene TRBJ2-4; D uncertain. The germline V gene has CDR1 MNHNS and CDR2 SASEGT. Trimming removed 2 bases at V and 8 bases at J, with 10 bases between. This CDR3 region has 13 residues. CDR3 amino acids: CASSEILGDIQYF. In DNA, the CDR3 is TGTGCCAGCAGTGAAATACTGGGTGACATTCAGTACTTC.

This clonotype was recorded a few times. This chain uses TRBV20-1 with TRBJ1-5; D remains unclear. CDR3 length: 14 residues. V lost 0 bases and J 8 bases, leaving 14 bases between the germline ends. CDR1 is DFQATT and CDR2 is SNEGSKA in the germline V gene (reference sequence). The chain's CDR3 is CSARDRSKNEPQHF. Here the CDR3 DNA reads TGCAGTGCTAGAGACAGGTCGAAAAACGAGCCCCAGCATTTT.

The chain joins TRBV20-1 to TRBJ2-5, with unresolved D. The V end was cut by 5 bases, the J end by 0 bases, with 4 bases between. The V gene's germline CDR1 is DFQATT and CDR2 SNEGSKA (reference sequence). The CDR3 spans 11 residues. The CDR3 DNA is TGCAGTGCTTCGGACCAAGAGACCCAGTACTTC. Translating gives CSASDQETQYF.

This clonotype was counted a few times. The CDR3 nucleotides are TGCGCCAGCAGCTTGGCCGGGGTAACCTACGAGCAGTACTTC. This sequence encodes CASSLAGVTYEQYF. The chain links TRBV5-1 to TRBJ2-7; tentatively, D is TRBD2 (5 bases). CDR3 length: 14 amino acids. The germline gives CDR1 SGHRS, CDR2 YFSETQ. V was cut by 0 bases and J by 2 bases, with 9 bases left in between.

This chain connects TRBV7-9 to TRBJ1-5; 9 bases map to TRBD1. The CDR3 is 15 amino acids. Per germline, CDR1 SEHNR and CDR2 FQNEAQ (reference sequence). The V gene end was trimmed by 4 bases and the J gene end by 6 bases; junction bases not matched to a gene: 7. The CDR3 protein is CASSSGQGRVQPQHF. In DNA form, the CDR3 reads TGTGCCAGCAGCTCGGGACAGGGAAGGGTTCAGCCCCAGCATTTT.

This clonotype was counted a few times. The CDR3 DNA sequence: TGCGCCAGCAGCCCCCTAGCGCAAGAGGGGAGCGAGCAGTACTTC. Its protein is CASSPLAQEGSEQYF. The chain recombines TRBV5-1 with TRBJ2-7; D might be TRBD2 (6 bases). Trimming pared 4 bases from V and 6 bases from J, leaving 20 bases between. Per germline, CDR1 SGHRS and CDR2 YFSETQ. The CDR3 sequence is 15 residues long. Full variable domain (remainder filled in from reference TRBV5-1 and TRBJ2-7): KAGVTQTPRYLIKTRGQQVTLSCSPISGHRSVSWYQQTPGQGLQFLFEYFSETQRNKGNFPGRFSGRQFSNSRSEMNVSTLELGDSALYLCASSPLAQEGSEQYFGPGTRLTVT.

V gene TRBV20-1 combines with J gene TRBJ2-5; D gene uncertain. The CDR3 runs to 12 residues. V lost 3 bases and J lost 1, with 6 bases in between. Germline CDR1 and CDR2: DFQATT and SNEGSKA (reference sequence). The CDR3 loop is CSARDPQETQYF. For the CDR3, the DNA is TGCAGTGCTAGGGACCCCCAAGAGACCCAGTACTTC.

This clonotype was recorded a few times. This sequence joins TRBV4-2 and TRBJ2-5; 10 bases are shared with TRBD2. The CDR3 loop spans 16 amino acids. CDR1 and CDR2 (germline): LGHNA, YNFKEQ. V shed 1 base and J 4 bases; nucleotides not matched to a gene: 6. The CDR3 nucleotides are TGTGCCAGCAGCCAAGTGTCTAGCGGGGGCCGAGAGACCCAGTACTTC. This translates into CASSQVSSGGRETQYF.

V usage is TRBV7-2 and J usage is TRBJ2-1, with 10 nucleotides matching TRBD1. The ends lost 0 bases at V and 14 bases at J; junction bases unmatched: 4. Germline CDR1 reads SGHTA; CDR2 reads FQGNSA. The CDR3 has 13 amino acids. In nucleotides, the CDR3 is TGTGCCAGCAGCTTAGCGGTGACAGGGGGCAAGTTCTTC. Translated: CASSLAVTGGKFF. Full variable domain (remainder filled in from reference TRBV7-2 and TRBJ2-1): GAGVSQSPSNKVTEKGKDVELRCDPISGHTALYWYRQSLGQGLEFLIYFQGNSAPDKSGLPSDRFSAERTGGSVSTLTIQRTQQEDSAVYLCASSLAVTGGKFFGPGTRLTVL.

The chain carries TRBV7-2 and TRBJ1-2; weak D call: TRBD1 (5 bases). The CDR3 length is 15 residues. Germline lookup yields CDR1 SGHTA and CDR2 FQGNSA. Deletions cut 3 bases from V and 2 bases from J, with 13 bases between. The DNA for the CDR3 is TGTGCCAGCAGCTTTCCTCGGGGGGGGAACTATGGCTACACCTTC. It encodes CASSFPRGGNYGYTF.

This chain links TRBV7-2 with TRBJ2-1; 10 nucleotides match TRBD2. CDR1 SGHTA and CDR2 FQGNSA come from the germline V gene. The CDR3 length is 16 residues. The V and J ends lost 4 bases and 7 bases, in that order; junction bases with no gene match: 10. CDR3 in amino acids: CASSSSGTSVANEQFF. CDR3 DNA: TGTGCCAGCAGCTCCTCCGGGACTAGCGTGGCGAATGAGCAGTTCTTC.

CDR3 sequence reads: CASSQSGRNEQFF. Here the CDR3 DNA reads TGTGCCAGCAGTCAATCGGGGCGGAATGAGCAGTTCTTC. The J gene is TRBJ2-1, the V gene TRBV27; perhaps D is TRBD1 or TRBD2 (5 bases each). Per the germline V gene, CDR1 is MNHEY and CDR2 is SMNVEV (reference sequence). CDR3 size: 13 residues. V was trimmed by 5 bases and J by 7 bases, leaving 12 bases between them.

For the CDR3, the DNA is TGTGCCAGCAGTTTTGGGGGGCTTAGGGATAATTCACCCCTCCACTTT. It translates to CASSFGGLRDNSPLHF. The gene calls are TRBV12-3 or TRBV12-4 and TRBJ1-6; maybe TRBD1 (6 bases). The V end was cut by 3 bases, the J end by 5 bases, with 14 bases between. CDR3 size: 16 residues.

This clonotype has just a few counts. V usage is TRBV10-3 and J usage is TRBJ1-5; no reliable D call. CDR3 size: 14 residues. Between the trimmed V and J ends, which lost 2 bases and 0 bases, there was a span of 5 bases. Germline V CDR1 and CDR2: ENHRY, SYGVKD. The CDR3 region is CAISEGNSNQPQHF. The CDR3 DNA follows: TGTGCCATCAGTGAGGGGAATAGCAATCAGCCCCAGCATTTT.

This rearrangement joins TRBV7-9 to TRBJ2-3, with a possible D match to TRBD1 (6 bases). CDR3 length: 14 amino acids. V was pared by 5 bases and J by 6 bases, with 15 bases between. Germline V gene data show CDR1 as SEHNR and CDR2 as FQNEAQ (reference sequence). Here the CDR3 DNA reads TGTGCCAGCAGCCCGCCCCAGGGGTCGGATACGCAGTATTTT. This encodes CASSPPQGSDTQYF.

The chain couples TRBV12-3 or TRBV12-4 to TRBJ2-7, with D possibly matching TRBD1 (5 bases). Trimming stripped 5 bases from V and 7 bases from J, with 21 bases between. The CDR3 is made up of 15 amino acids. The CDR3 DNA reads TGTGCCAGCAGTGGGCAGGGATTAACCCTGGGGGAGCAGTACTTC. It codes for CASSGQGLTLGEQYF.

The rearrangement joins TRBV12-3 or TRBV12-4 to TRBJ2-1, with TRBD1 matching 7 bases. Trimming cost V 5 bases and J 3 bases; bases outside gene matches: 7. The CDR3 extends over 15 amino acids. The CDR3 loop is CASSPRQGDYNEQFF. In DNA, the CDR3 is TGTGCCAGCAGTCCTCGACAGGGAGACTACAATGAGCAGTTCTTC.

The CDR3 coding sequence is TGTGCCAGCAGTTTCGCAGGGGAGGAGACTGAAGCTTTCTTT. The encoded protein is CASSFAGEETEAFF. The rearrangement joins TRBV27 to TRBJ1-1, with D maybe TRBD1 (6 bases). The CDR3 length is 14 residues. Germline V gene data show CDR1 as MNHEY and CDR2 as SMNVEV (reference sequence). V was pared by 3 bases and J by 5 bases, with 13 bases between.

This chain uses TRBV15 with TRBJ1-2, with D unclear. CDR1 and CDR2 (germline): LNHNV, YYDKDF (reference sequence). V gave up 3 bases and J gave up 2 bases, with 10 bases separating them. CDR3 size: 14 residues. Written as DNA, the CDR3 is TGTGCCACCAGCAGCATATCAATAAACTATGGCTACACCTTC. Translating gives CATSSISINYGYTF. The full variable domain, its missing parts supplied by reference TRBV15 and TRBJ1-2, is DAMVIQNPRYQVTQFGKPVTLSCSQTLNHNVMYWYQQKSSQAPKLLFHYYDKDFNNEADTPDNFQSRRPNTSFCFLDIRSPGLGDTAMYLCATSSISINYGYTFGSGTRLTVV.